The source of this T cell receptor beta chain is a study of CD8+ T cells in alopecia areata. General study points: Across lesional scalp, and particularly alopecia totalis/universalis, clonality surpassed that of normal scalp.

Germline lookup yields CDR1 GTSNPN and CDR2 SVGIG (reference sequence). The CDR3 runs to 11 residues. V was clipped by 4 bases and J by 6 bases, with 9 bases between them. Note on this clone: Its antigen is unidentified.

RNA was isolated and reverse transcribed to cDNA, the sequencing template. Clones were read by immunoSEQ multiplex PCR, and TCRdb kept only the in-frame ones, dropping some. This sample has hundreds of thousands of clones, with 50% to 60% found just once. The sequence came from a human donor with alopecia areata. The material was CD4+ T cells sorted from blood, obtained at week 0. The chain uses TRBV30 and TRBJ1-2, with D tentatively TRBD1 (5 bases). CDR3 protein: CAWTRGNGYTF. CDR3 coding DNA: TGTGCCTGGACGAGGGGTAATGGCTACACCTTC.